Below, 5 T cell receptor beta chains from the same sample are listed, as sequenced in a study of response to subunit inactivated influenza vaccine (dated by TCRdb to the late 2010s). The library was built by means of RT-PCR. The run used an Illumina HiSeq 2500. The public sequencing data were trimmed at Q25 with fastp and processed into clonotypes with MiXCR by TCRdb, which kept only in-frame beta chains. Rows are combined by CDR3 protein, so each entry shows the most common genes and DNA. Within this sample are 800,000 or so distinct CDR3 sequences, with 21% of them counted one time only. Roughly 10% of the sample lies in the top ten. The source was PBMCs from blood, collected approximately 5 days after vaccination. These receptors originate from a middle-aged man who received an inactivated influenza vaccine. Donor details come from another sample of the same person, matched by shared clones.

The genes are TRBV6-1 and TRBJ2-3; 11 bases are a match to TRBD2. The V segment lost 5 bases and the J segment 10 bases; nucleotides outside the gene matches: 17. The CDR3 has 17 amino acids. Germline CDR1 and CDR2: MNHNS and SASEGT. CDR3 coding DNA: TGTGCCAGCAGTCCATCCGGTAGCGGGGGGGTCACAGTGGCGCAGTATTTT. This gives the protein CASSPSGSGGVTVAQYF.

This clonotype was seen a handful of times. The rearrangement uses TRBV7-3 and TRBJ2-2, with a tentative D call TRBD2 (6 bases). V was cut by 9 bases and J by 4 bases, with 18 bases left in between. Germline CDR1 SGHTA, CDR2 FQGTGA. The CDR3 has 15 residues. CDR3 in DNA: TGTGCCAGTGGCCCCGGGAGCTTGGGCACCGGGGAGCTGTTTTTT. This sequence encodes CASGPGSLGTGELFF.

The V gene is TRBV2, the J gene TRBJ2-7; tentative D call: TRBD1 (6 bases). V was clipped by 4 bases and J by 3 bases, with 19 bases between them. There are 16 residues in the CDR3. Germline V gene lookup returns CDR1 SNHLY and CDR2 FYNNEI. CDR3 in amino acids: CASSGGHSGVVYEQYF. The CDR3 DNA sequence: TGTGCCAGCAGTGGGGGGCACAGTGGCGTGGTCTACGAGCAGTACTTC.

This clonotype was seen at least ten times. The rearrangement joins TRBV20-1 to TRBJ1-1; TRBD1 might be the D (5 bases). Germline values: CDR1 DFQATT, CDR2 SNEGSKA (reference sequence). The CDR3 loop spans 14 amino acids. Trimming shortened V by 2 bases and J by 5 bases, and 15 bases separated the two germline ends. The chain's CDR3 is CSARLRGVWTEAFF. The CDR3 DNA reads TGCAGTGCTAGACTCAGAGGGGTTTGGACTGAAGCTTTCTTT.

The V call is TRBV20-1, the J call TRBJ2-5; unclear D gene. V was clipped by 4 bases and J by 0 bases, with 12 bases between them. Germline values: CDR1 DFQATT, CDR2 SNEGSKA (reference sequence). The CDR3 is 14 amino acids. DNA of the CDR3: TGCAGTGCTACCGTCGTGGGGTACCAAGAGACCCAGTACTTC. This gives the protein CSATVVGYQETQYF.